Reported below is one T cell receptor beta chain. Deletions cut 7 bases from V and 14 bases from J, with 24 bases between. The CDR3 is made up of 15 amino acids. Per germline, CDR1 ENHRY and CDR2 SYGVKD. The data belong to a study of T cells in Graves' hyperthyroidism and ophthalmopathy. Aged 18 to 65, the patients had hyperthyroidism that was newly diagnosed and had lasted under 2 months. Researchers took RNA transcripts and amplified the TCR beta CDR3 regions from them. First-round RT-PCR of the TCR CDR3 relied on the HTBI primer set. Each CDR3 protein gets one entry after TCRdb re-called the multiplex PCR reads with MiXCR. This table has 500,000 to 750,000 distinct CDR3 sequences, around 42% appearing once.

The sequenced sample was peripheral blood or thyroid tissue (not recorded which). The source of this sequence is a woman aged 18-35 years with Graves' hyperthyroidism. The genes are TRBV10-3 and TRBJ1-6, with D unclear. CDR3 region: CAITGLGRGATSLHF. The CDR3 DNA reads TGTGCCATCACCGGACTTGGCCGAGGTGCGACATCCCTCCACTTT.